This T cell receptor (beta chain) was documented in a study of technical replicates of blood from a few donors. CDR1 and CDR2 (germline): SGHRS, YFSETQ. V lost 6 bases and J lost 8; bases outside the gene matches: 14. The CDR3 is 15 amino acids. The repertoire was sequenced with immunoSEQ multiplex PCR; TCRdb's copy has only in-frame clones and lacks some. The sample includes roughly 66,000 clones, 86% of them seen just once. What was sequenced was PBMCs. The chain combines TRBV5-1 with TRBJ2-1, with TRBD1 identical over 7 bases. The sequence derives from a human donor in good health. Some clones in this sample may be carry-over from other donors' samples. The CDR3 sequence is CASTSGDRDVDEQFF. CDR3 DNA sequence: TGCGCCAGCACTTCCGGAGACAGGGACGTCGATGAGCAGTTCTTC. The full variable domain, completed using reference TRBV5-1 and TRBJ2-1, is KAGVTQTPRYLIKTRGQQVTLSCSPISGHRSVSWYQQTPGQGLQFLFEYFSETQRNKGNFPGRFSGRQFSNSRSEMNVSTLELGDSALYLCASTSGDRDVDEQFFGPGTRLTVL.